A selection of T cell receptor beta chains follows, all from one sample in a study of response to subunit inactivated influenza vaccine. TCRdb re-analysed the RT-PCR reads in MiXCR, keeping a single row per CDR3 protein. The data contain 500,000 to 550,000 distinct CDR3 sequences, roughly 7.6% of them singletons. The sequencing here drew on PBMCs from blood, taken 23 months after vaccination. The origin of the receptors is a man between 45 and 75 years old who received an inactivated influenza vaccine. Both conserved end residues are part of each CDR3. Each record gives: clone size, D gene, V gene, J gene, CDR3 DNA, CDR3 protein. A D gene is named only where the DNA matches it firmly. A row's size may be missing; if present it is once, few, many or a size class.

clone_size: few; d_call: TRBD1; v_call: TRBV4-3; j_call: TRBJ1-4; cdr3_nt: TGCGCCAGCAGCCAAGATCTGACAGGGGGCGCGACTAATGAAAAACTGTTTTTT; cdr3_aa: CASSQDLTGGATNEKLFF
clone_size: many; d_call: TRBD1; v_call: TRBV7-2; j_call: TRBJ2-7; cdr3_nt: TGTGCCAGCAGCTTAGGCCGGTCCAGTTGGACAGGCGTCTCCTACGAGCAGTACTTC; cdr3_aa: CASSLGRSSWTGVSYEQYF
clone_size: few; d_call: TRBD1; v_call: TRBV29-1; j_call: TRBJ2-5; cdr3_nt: TGCAGCGTAGCAACAGACAGGGGGGAAACCCAGTACTTC; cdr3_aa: CSVATDRGETQYF
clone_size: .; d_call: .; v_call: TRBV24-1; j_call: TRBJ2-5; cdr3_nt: TGTGCCACCAGTAGACAGGACCAAGAGACCCAGTACTTC; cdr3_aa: CATSRQDQETQYF
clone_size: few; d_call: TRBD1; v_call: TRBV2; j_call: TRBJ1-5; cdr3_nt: TGTGCCAGCAGTGAATCAGGGGGTCCCCGTCAGCCCCAGCATTTT; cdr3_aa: CASSESGGPRQPQHF
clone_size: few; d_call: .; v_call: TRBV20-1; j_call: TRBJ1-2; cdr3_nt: TGCAGTGCTACAAACGGCTACACCTTC; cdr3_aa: CSATNGYTF
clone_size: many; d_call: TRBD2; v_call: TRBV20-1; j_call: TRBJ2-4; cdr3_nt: TGCAGTGCTAGAGATCAAACTAGCGGGAGAGGAAACATTCAGTACTTC; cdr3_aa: CSARDQTSGRGNIQYF
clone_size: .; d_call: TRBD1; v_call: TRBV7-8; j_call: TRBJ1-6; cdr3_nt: TGTGCCAGCAGCTACGGACAGGGGCATTCACCCCTCCACTTT; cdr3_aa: CASSYGQGHSPLHF
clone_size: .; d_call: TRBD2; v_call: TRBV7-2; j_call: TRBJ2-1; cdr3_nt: TGTGCCAGCAGCCCCCCCCCGGGACTAGCGGGTGAGCAGTTCTTC; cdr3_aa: CASSPPPGLAGEQFF
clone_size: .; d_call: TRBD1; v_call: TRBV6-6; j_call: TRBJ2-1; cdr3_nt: TGTGCCAGCAGTTTTGACAGGGGCTATGAGCAGTTCTTC; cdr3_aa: CASSFDRGYEQFF
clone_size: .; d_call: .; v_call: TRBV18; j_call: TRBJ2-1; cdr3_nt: TGTGCCAGCTCACGTAACGGAGGGCCCTACAATGAGCAGTTCTTC; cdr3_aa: CASSRNGGPYNEQFF
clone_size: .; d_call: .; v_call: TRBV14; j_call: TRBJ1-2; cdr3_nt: TGTGCCAGCAGCCAAGAGGGGGGAGCTAACTATGGCTACACCTTC; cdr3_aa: CASSQEGGANYGYTF
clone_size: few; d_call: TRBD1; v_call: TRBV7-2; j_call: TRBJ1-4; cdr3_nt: TGTGCCAGCAGCTTAATGGGACAGAGTGAAAAACTGTTTTTT; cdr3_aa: CASSLMGQSEKLFF
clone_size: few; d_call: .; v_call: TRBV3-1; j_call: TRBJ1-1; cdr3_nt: TGTGCCAGCAGCCAAGGAGAGACATCAGCTTTCTTT; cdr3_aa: CASSQGETSAFF
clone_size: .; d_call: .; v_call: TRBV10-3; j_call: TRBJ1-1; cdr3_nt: TGTGCCATCAGTGAGTCGGCGGTCTCGGGGGGTACTGAAGCTTTCTTT; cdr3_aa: CAISESAVSGGTEAFF